This TCR beta chain was observed in a study of blood T cell repertoires in COVID-19. Study-level information: Some COVID-19 samples were acute and others convalescent; all came from the United States, Italy and Spain.

The germline CDR1 and CDR2 sequences are SGHRS and YFSETQ. Unmatched junction bases numbered 7, after V lost 3 bases and J lost 5 bases. This CDR3 region has 15 residues. The assay was immunoSEQ multiplex PCR, and TCRdb's table has in-frame clones only and misses some. The sample contains roughly 100,000 clones, around nine tenths of which appear only once. This clone was picked up one time. This clonotype originated in an elderly woman with acute or convalescent COVID-19. Material for sequencing was peripheral blood. V gene TRBV5-1 combines with J gene TRBJ1-1; TRBD1 agrees at 10 bases. The CDR3 loop reads CASSSGTGVGTEAFF. As DNA, the CDR3 is TGCGCCAGCAGCTCCGGGACAGGGGTTGGAACTGAAGCTTTCTTT.